This TCR beta chain was sequenced for a study of technical replicates of blood from several donors. The CDR3 is 14 amino acids. In germline, CDR1 is SGHTA, CDR2 FQGTGA. The V gene end was trimmed by 6 bases and the J gene end by 4 bases; junction bases not matched to a gene: 6. Profiled with immunoSEQ multiplex PCR; TCRdb holds only in-frame clones, not every one. The sample gives 80,000 to 95,000 clones, around 92% of which show up once; around 0.3% is in the top ten. The sequencing input was T cells isolated from PBMCs. This receptor was taken from a human donor in good health. The chain links TRBV7-3 to TRBJ2-5, with 9 positions matching TRBD1. DNA for the CDR3: TGTGCCAGCAGTACCGGGACAGGGTTAGAGACCCAGTACTTC. It translates to CASSTGTGLETQYF.